Sequencing of this T cell receptor beta chain was carried out in a study of technical replicates of blood from several donors. The method was immunoSEQ multiplex PCR; TCRdb's version includes in-frame clones alone and lacks a portion of them. The sample lists approximately 52,000 clones, 92% occurring once. This clone has a single count. Trimming removed 8 bases at V and 8 bases at J, with 15 bases between. The CDR3 runs to 12 residues. Per the germline V gene, CDR1 is SGHTA and CDR2 is FQGNSA. The chain uses TRBV7-2 and TRBJ1-2, with D possibly matching TRBD1 (6 bases). The source is a human donor in good health. Some clones in this sample may be carry-over from other donors' samples. Specimen: PBMCs. The DNA of the CDR3 is TGTGCCAGCGTTTCAACAGGGTTAGGCTACACCTTC. It specifies CASVSTGLGYTF. The variable domain in full, with the rest retrieved from reference TRBV7-2 and TRBJ1-2, is GAGVSQSPSNKVTEKGKDVELRCDPISGHTALYWYRQSLGQGLEFLIYFQGNSAPDKSGLPSDRFSAERTGGSVSTLTIQRTQQEDSAVYLCASVSTGLGYTFGSGTRLTVV.